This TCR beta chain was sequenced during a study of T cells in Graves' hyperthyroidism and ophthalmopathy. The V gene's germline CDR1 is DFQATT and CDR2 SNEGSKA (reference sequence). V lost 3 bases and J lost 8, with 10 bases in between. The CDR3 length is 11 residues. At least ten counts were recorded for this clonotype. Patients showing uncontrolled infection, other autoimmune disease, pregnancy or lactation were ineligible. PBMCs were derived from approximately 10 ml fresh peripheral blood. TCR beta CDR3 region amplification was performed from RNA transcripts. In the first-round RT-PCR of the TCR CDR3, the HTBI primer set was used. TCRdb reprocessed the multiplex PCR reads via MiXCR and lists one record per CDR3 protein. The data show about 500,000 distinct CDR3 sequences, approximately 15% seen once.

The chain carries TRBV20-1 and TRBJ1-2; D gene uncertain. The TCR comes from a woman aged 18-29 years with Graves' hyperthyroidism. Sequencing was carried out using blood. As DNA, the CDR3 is TGCAGTGCTAGCGAGTTAGACGGCTACACCTTC. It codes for CSASELDGYTF.